One sample yielded the 8 T cell receptor beta chains listed below, sequenced in a study of T cell responses to AZD1222 COVID-19 vaccine. Assay used: immunoSEQ multiplex PCR; TCRdb lists only in-frame clones, some missing. This table holds 150,000 to 200,000 clones, over 70% found once. The sample here was peripheral blood, taken on day 0 of MenACWY control vaccination. The receptor source for this set is an adult in good health.

This clone has just a few counts. Distinct nucleotide sequences in the sample also encode this CDR3. The rearrangement uses TRBV9 and TRBJ2-3, with D uncertain. Trimming cost V 0 bases and J 4 bases, with 6 bases left between them. The germline CDR1 and CDR2 sequences are SGDLS and YYNGEE. This CDR3 has 13 residues. CDR3 amino acids: CASSVASPDTQYF. CDR3 nucleotides: TGTGCCAGCAGCGTAGCCTCCCCAGATACGCAGTATTTT.

This CDR3 reads CASSAGTSGTEQYF. The CDR3 coding sequence is TGTGCCAGCAGCGCGGGGACTAGCGGGACAGAGCAGTACTTC. The rearrangement joins TRBV9 to TRBJ2-7, with TRBD2 identical over 13 bases. The CDR3 totals 14 residues. The trim removed 3 bases at V and 7 bases at J, leaving 4 bases unmatched. Germline loops: CDR1 SGDLS, CDR2 YYNGEE.

This clone was picked up a small number of times. This chain links TRBV6-2 or TRBV6-3 with TRBJ2-1; TRBD2 might be the D (6 bases). Germline CDR1 MNHEY, CDR2 SVGEGT. This CDR3 region has 15 residues. V was clipped by 2 bases and J by 0 bases, with 8 bases between them. The CDR3 here is CASSYDGSSYNEQFF. In nucleotides, the CDR3 is TGTGCCAGCAGTTACGACGGGAGCTCCTACAATGAGCAGTTCTTC.

V is TRBV2 and J is TRBJ1-1; possibly TRBD1 for D (6 bases). The CDR3 spans 11 residues. The V gene lost 7 bases and the J gene lost 7 bases, with 10 bases spanning the gap. CDR1 and CDR2 from the germline V gene are SNHLY and FYNNEI. The CDR3 DNA is TGTGCCAGCACGGGGGGCGGTGAAGCTTTCTTT. Translated: CASTGGGEAFF.

The chain combines TRBV4-1 with TRBJ1-1; D unclear. The CDR3 is made up of 15 amino acids. Germline V CDR1 and CDR2: MGHRA, YSYEKL. Trimming left V 1 base short and J 3 bases short, with 12 bases between. The CDR3 DNA sequence: TGCGCCAGCAGCCAAGGAAGTAGTTGGTACACTGAAGCTTTCTTT. Protein sequence: CASSQGSSWYTEAFF.

J is TRBJ1-2 and V is TRBV12-3 or TRBV12-4; D ambiguous. The CDR3 length is 12 residues. Deletions cut 0 bases from V and 7 bases from J, with 6 bases between. The CDR3 coding sequence is TGTGCCAGCAGTTTAGCAGGGAGTGGCTACACCTTC. It yields the protein CASSLAGSGYTF.

The chain uses TRBV5-1 and TRBJ2-6; no firm D call. The CDR3 is 16 amino acids. Trimming stripped 2 bases from V and 4 bases from J, with 13 bases between. Germline V gene lookup returns CDR1 SGHRS and CDR2 YFSETQ. CDR3 bases: TGCGCCAGCAGCTTTGGGTCTACGTCCGGGGCCAACGTCCTGACTTTC. Residues: CASSFGSTSGANVLTF.

This chain connects TRBV18 to TRBJ2-5, with D perhaps assigned TRBD1 or TRBD2 (5 bases each). Trimming shortened V by 9 bases and J by 4 bases, and 15 bases separated the two germline ends. Germline loops: CDR1 KGHSH, CDR2 LQKENI. CDR3 length: 13 amino acids. CDR3: CASSQGSGETQYF. The CDR3 region has the DNA TGTGCCAGTTCCCAGGGAAGCGGAGAGACCCAGTACTTC.